This T cell receptor (beta chain) was observed in a study of blood T cell repertoires in COVID-19. Only in-frame clones appear in the TCRdb table, and some are missing; sequencing was by immunoSEQ multiplex PCR. The table lists 150,000 to 200,000 clones, about 86% of them singletons. Trimming took 0 bases from V and 2 from J, leaving 11 bases between them. This CDR3 has 16 residues. The germline V gene encodes CDR1 LNHDA and CDR2 SQIVND (reference sequence). The rearrangement joins TRBV19 to TRBJ2-1, with D tentatively TRBD2 (5 bases). The material sequenced was peripheral blood. The clonotype was recovered from a man aged 50 to 59 with active or convalescent COVID-19. CDR3 bases: TGTGCCAGTAGTATAGACGGTATGGGAGCCTACAATGAGCAGTTCTTC. This codes for CASSIDGMGAYNEQFF. Looking up the rest from reference TRBV19 and TRBJ2-1 gives the full variable domain: DGGITQSPKYLFRKEGQNVTLSCEQNLNHDAMYWYRQDPGQGLRLIYYSQIVNDFQKGDIAEGYSVSREKKESFPLTVTSAQKNPTAFYLCASSIDGMGAYNEQFFGPGTRLTVL.